This section outlines one T cell receptor beta chain sequence together with its context. The target antigen is unknown. These data belong to a study of vaccination effects on CD4 cells after COVID-19. Overall study context: Samples gathered post-vaccine arrived a median of 72 days past the second dose.

Assay used: immunoSEQ multiplex PCR; TCRdb lists only in-frame clones, some missing. The data hold 25,000 to 35,000 clones, with over 60% observed a single time. Germline values: CDR1 LNHDA, CDR2 SQIVND (reference sequence). This CDR3 contains 14 residues. Trimming cost V 7 bases and J 4 bases, with 14 bases left between them. Using viral peptide pools, the ViraFEST assay grew out antigen-specific CD4+ T cells prior to sequencing. Subsequent to a culture period of under 11 days, CD4+ T cells were isolated. As their vaccination, participants received two doses of either BNT162b2 or mRNA-1273. The chain combines TRBV19 with TRBJ1-5; D not resolved. This TCR came from a human donor who received a COVID-19 vaccine. This material consisted of CD4+ T cells from PBMCs cultured with SARS-CoV-2 spike peptides, taken after COVID-19 vaccination. CDR3 nucleotides: TGTGCCAGTACCCGGCAGGTCTCGAATCAGCCCCAGCATTTT. Translating gives CASTRQVSNQPQHF. The whole variable domain, filled in from reference TRBV19 and TRBJ1-5, reads DGGITQSPKYLFRKEGQNVTLSCEQNLNHDAMYWYRQDPGQGLRLIYYSQIVNDFQKGDIAEGYSVSREKKESFPLTVTSAQKNPTAFYLCASTRQVSNQPQHFGDGTRLSIL.